This TCR beta chain is drawn from a study of cytomegalovirus exposure and HLA in healthy donors. Germline lookup yields CDR1 KGHSH and CDR2 LQKENI. J was trimmed by 6 bases and V by 0 bases; bases with no gene match: 6. CDR3 length: 18 amino acids. The study, taken as a whole, reports: In vitro data verified a few CMV-associated chains as specific for CMV antigens. Most sequenced TCRs were rare (though some public TCRs occurred in many donors).

In the case of this clone: The antigen remains undetermined.

13 Jbeta primers and 60 Vbeta primers were used for the PCR. Some clones are missing from TCRdb's copy, which holds only in-frame ones; the method was immunoSEQ multiplex PCR. This sample carries approximately 270,000 clones, about four fifths of them seen once, and the ten largest clones take 0.3%. The chain combines TRBV18 with TRBJ2-3, with 16 bases fitting TRBD2. The source is a girl aged 2 to 9 in good health and CMV-seronegative. The source material was PBMCs. CDR3: CASSPPGLAGGQLDTQYF. In nucleotides, the CDR3 is TGTGCCAGCTCACCACCGGGACTAGCGGGGGGGCAGTTGGATACGCAGTATTTT.